This TCR beta chain was documented in a study of cytomegalovirus exposure and HLA in healthy donors. Study-wide context: HLA-typed donors were the source of roughly 80 million unique TCRs held in an early data release.

As to this clone: Its matching antigen is unknown. An end of the junction differs from the germline gene, which may be a read error.

Study outcomes and limitations: Certain indistinguishable V segments, among them TRBV6-2 and TRBV6-3, were excluded. Among TCR beta chains of equal frequency, HLA-associated ones were more clonally expanded in a later analysis.

As for the donors, each was a healthy bone marrow donor. 60 Vbeta and 13 Jbeta primers were used in PCR. Sequencing was performed with immunoSEQ multiplex PCR; in TCRdb, only in-frame clones are kept and a portion is missing. The sample contains some 190,000 clones, around three quarters of which appear only once. CDR1 and CDR2 (germline): MNHEY, SVGAGI. The CDR3 has 14 amino acids. The gene calls are TRBV6-5 and TRBJ1-1; 8 bases align to TRBD1. The source material was PBMCs. The source of this sequence is a woman between 18 and 29 years old in good health and CMV-seronegative. The DNA of the CDR3 is TGTGCCAGCAGTAACTCCGGGACAGGCACTGAAGCTTTCTTT. It is translated as CASSNSGTGTEAFF.